One and the same sample provided the 27 T cell receptor beta chains below, sequenced in a study of response to subunit inactivated influenza vaccine. TCRdb reprocessed the RT-PCR reads with MiXCR, giving one entry per CDR3 protein. This sample has hundreds of thousands of distinct CDR3 sequences; 14% occur once, and the top ten carry less than 9%. Sequencing was performed on PBMCs from blood, taken 14 to 15 days before vaccination. Receptors were obtained from a man aged 50 or older who received an inactivated influenza vaccine.

The V gene is TRBV20-1, the J gene TRBJ1-4; 10 bases map to TRBD1. The CDR3 totals 16 residues. Trimming cost V 3 bases and J 8 bases; bases outside gene matches: 12. Germline V CDR1 and CDR2: DFQATT, SNEGSKA (reference sequence). DNA for the CDR3: TGCAGTGCTAGCGGGACAGGGGTCGTAAGTCAGGAAAAACTGTTTTTT. This sequence encodes CSASGTGVVSQEKLFF.

This sequence joins TRBV24-1 and TRBJ2-3, with TRBD2 as a possible D gene (6 bases). Trimming cost V 11 bases and J 3 bases, with 23 bases left between them. Germline V lookup: CDR1 KGHDR, CDR2 SFDVKD. CDR3 length: 16 amino acids. CDR3 sequence reads: CAIQGAGGDLTDTQYF. DNA of the CDR3: TGTGCCATTCAGGGCGCCGGGGGAGATCTGACAGATACGCAGTATTTT.

This clonotype showed up just once. A read error is possible here, since a much larger clone lies one base away. The chain links TRBV6-2 or TRBV6-3 to TRBJ1-2, with D maybe TRBD1 (5 bases). The CDR3 loop spans 11 amino acids. Trimming cost V 2 bases and J 9 bases, with 7 bases left between them. Germline V gene data show CDR1 as MNHEY and CDR2 as SVGEGT. The CDR3 spells CASSYRGSYTF. The CDR3 region has the DNA TGTGCCAGCAGTTACAGGGGTAGCTACACCTTC.

This clonotype showed up just a few times. V and J are TRBV12-3 or TRBV12-4 and TRBJ2-2; D is undetermined. The CDR3 is 15 residues long. V lost 5 bases and J lost 0, with 10 bases in between. The DNA of the CDR3 is TGTGCCAGCAGTCTTTCTTTGGCGAACACCGGGGAGCTGTTTTTT. This encodes CASSLSLANTGELFF.

This clonotype came up a few times. The rearrangement joins TRBV7-9 to TRBJ1-3, with D uncertain. The germline V gene has CDR1 SEHNR and CDR2 FQNEAQ (reference sequence). The CDR3 is 11 residues long. V gave up 8 bases and J gave up 4 bases, with 6 bases separating them. The DNA for the CDR3 is TGTGCCAGCCTGGTCGGAAACACCATATATTTT. Protein product: CASLVGNTIYF.

This clonotype was observed a handful of times. The rearrangement joins TRBV3-1 to TRBJ2-5; D unclear. The germline CDR1 and CDR2 sequences are LGHDT and YNNKEL (reference sequence). V lost 0 bases and J lost 2, with 13 bases in between. CDR3 size: 16 residues. The CDR3 sequence: CASSQESSPTQETQYF. CDR3 DNA: TGTGCCAGCAGCCAAGAGTCTTCGCCAACACAAGAGACCCAGTACTTC.

The gene calls are TRBV6-2 or TRBV6-3 and TRBJ1-2, with unresolved D. Germline CDR1 and CDR2: MNHEY and SVGEGT. There are 14 residues in the CDR3. The V and J ends lost 5 bases and 0 bases respectively, with 10 bases between them. The CDR3 spells CASSTTPTNYGYTF. CDR3 nucleotides: TGTGCCAGCAGTACGACCCCGACTAACTATGGCTACACCTTC.

The V call is TRBV30, the J call TRBJ1-6; TRBD1 aligns across 7 bases. Germline CDR1 GTSNPN, CDR2 SVGIG (reference sequence). This CDR3 region has 14 residues. V shed 3 bases and J 8 bases; nucleotides not matched to a gene: 7. CDR3 protein: CAWRVTGVYSPLHF. CDR3 DNA: TGTGCCTGGAGGGTAACAGGGGTCTATTCACCCCTCCACTTT.

Only a few counts were recorded for this clonotype. This rearrangement joins TRBV28 to TRBJ1-2; TRBD1 aligns across 8 bases. Trimming at V came to 2 bases and at J to 4 bases, leaving 6 bases not matched to a gene. CDR1 MDHEN and CDR2 SYDVKM come from the germline V gene. The CDR3 covers 15 residues. CDR3 DNA: TGTGCCAGCAGTTTACCCACAGGGGGTAGCTATGGCTACACCTTC. This gives the protein CASSLPTGGSYGYTF.

This clonotype was found many times. The gene calls are TRBV11-1 and TRBJ2-4; D might be TRBD1 (6 bases). V shed 5 bases and J shed 1 base, with 24 bases lying between them. The CDR3 runs to 19 residues. Germline loops: CDR1 SGHAT, CDR2 FQDESV (reference sequence). DNA of the CDR3: TGTGCCAGCAGCCCAGCGATCAATTCACAGGGAAGGGCCAAAAACATTCAGTACTTC. This gives the protein CASSPAINSQGRAKNIQYF.

The CDR3 DNA reads as TGTGCCAGCAGTTACTCTTGGTCAGGGAGCTACGAGCAGTACTTC. It translates to CASSYSWSGSYEQYF. The rearrangement uses TRBV6-5 and TRBJ2-7; D is perhaps TRBD1 or TRBD2 (5 bases each). Between the trimmed V and J ends, which lost 0 bases and 3 bases, there was a span of 12 bases. The CDR3 is 15 residues long. Looked up from germline, CDR1 is MNHEY and CDR2 is SVGAGI.

The genes are TRBV7-9 and TRBJ2-6; no clear D. V dropped 1 base and J dropped 2 bases, with 12 bases sitting between them. Germline loops: CDR1 SEHNR, CDR2 FQNEAQ (reference sequence). CDR3 length: 17 amino acids. CDR3 protein: CASSLVPLATGANVLTF. The CDR3 DNA follows: TGTGCCAGCAGCTTAGTCCCCCTGGCAACTGGGGCCAACGTCCTGACTTTC.

The chain combines TRBV7-2 with TRBJ2-5, with D perhaps TRBD1 or TRBD2 (5 bases each). Germline values: CDR1 SGHTA, CDR2 FQGNSA. V was cut by 5 bases and J by 4 bases, with 14 bases left in between. This CDR3 is built from 14 residues. The CDR3 sequence is CASSPTGTLETQYF. The DNA of the CDR3 is TGTGCCAGCAGCCCGACCGGGACGCTAGAGACCCAGTACTTC.

This clonotype was counted at least ten times. This chain uses TRBV5-5 with TRBJ2-5; TRBD1 or TRBD2 may be the D gene (5 bases each). This CDR3 comprises 18 residues. Germline V gene data show CDR1 as SGHKS and CDR2 as YYEKEE (reference sequence). The germline V and J ends were trimmed by 2 bases and 1 base, with 21 bases remaining between them. The CDR3 sequence is CASSFGLYSPGRQETQYF. In DNA, the CDR3 is TGTGCCAGCAGCTTCGGCCTTTACTCCCCGGGGCGCCAAGAGACCCAGTACTTC.

This clonotype showed up many times. V usage is TRBV20-1 and J usage is TRBJ2-1; possibly TRBD2 for D (6 bases). Germline V gives CDR1 DFQATT, CDR2 SNEGSKA (reference sequence). Between the trimmed V and J ends, which lost 6 bases and 6 bases, there was a span of 12 bases. There are 12 residues in the CDR3. As DNA, the CDR3 is TGCAGTGCACAGATGGGGGGCAATGAGCAGTTCTTC. Translation gives CSAQMGGNEQFF.

The chain recombines TRBV7-9 with TRBJ2-7, with TRBD1 as a possible D gene (5 bases). V was trimmed by 5 bases and J by 1 base, leaving 9 bases between them. The length of the CDR3 is 13 residues. The germline CDR1 and CDR2 sequences are SEHNR and FQNEAQ (reference sequence). CDR3 amino acids: CASSTAGSYEQYF. Written as DNA, the CDR3 is TGTGCCAGCAGCACCGCAGGGTCCTACGAGCAGTACTTC.

This clonotype was observed a few times. The chain joins TRBV7-8 to TRBJ2-7; TRBD2 is a possible D gene (5 bases). In germline, CDR1 is SGHVS, CDR2 FQNEAQ. Trimming left V 4 bases short and J 3 bases short, with 16 bases between. CDR3 length: 15 amino acids. CDR3 bases: TGTGCCAGCAGCTCTCTATTGGAGGATTACTACGAGCAGTACTTC. It is translated as CASSSLLEDYYEQYF.

This rearrangement joins TRBV25-1 to TRBJ1-5; D not resolved. The CDR3 runs 14 residues. The germline gives CDR1 MGHDK, CDR2 SYGVNS. Trimming pared 2 bases from V and 0 bases from J, leaving 5 bases between. Here the CDR3 DNA reads TGTGCCAGCAGTGAACACAGTAGCAATCAGCCCCAGCATTTT. Its protein product is CASSEHSSNQPQHF. The entire variable domain, with the rest obtained from reference TRBV25-1 and TRBJ1-5, is as follows: EADIYQTPRYLVIGTGKKITLECSQTMGHDKMYWYQQDPGMELHLIHYSYGVNSTEKGDLSSESTVSRIRTEHFPLTLESARPSHTSQYLCASSEHSSNQPQHFGDGTRLSIL.

The chain joins TRBV5-1 to TRBJ2-3, with D possibly matching TRBD1 (6 bases). V lost 2 bases and J 6 bases, leaving 13 bases between the germline ends. Germline loops: CDR1 SGHRS, CDR2 YFSETQ. There are 14 residues in the CDR3. The CDR3 bases are TGCGCCAGCAGCTTAATGGACAGATCCGATACGCAGTATTTT. Its protein product is CASSLMDRSDTQYF.

V and J are TRBV5-1 and TRBJ2-7; either TRBD1 or TRBD2 may supply D (7 bases each). V lost 4 bases and J 2 bases, leaving 19 bases between the germline ends. Germline loops: CDR1 SGHRS, CDR2 YFSETQ. This CDR3 has 16 residues. The CDR3 is CASSEGGVDRTYEQYF. CDR3 bases: TGCGCCAGCAGCGAGGGGGGGGTGGACAGGACCTACGAGCAGTACTTC.

The chain links TRBV4-3 to TRBJ2-7, with D unresolved. Per the germline V gene, CDR1 is LGHNA and CDR2 is YSLEER. The V end was cut by 0 bases, the J end by 2 bases, with 8 bases between. The CDR3 consists of 14 residues. As DNA, the CDR3 is TGCGCCAGCAGCCAAGAATTCGGAACCTACGAGCAGTACTTC. The encoded protein is CASSQEFGTYEQYF.

In its sample, this clonotype was seen many times. A junction end diverges from the germline sequence, so it may reflect a read error. This chain links TRBV28 with TRBJ2-6; D uncertain. Germline CDR1 MDHEN, CDR2 SYDVKM. The CDR3 covers 13 residues. The CDR3 reads CASSFSGANVLTF. In nucleotides, the CDR3 is TGCGCCAGCAGTTTCTCTGGGGCCAACGTCCTGACTTTC.

This chain uses TRBV6-5 with TRBJ1-2; 9 bases align to TRBD1. The germline V gene encodes CDR1 MNHEY and CDR2 SVGAGI. V was clipped by 8 bases and J by 6 bases; unmatched bases: 1. The CDR3 totals 11 residues. DNA for the CDR3: TGTGCCAGCGGGACAGGGCATGGCTACACCTTC. As protein: CASGTGHGYTF.

This clonotype has more than one count but fewer than ten. The chain links TRBV10-3 to TRBJ1-6; weak D call: TRBD1 (5 bases). The V and J ends lost 2 bases and 11 bases respectively, with 10 bases between them. The V gene's germline CDR1 is ENHRY and CDR2 SYGVKD. This CDR3 has 13 residues. CDR3 DNA sequence: TGTGCCATCAGTGAGGTTGGGGCTACACCCCTCCACTTT. Amino acid sequence: CAISEVGATPLHF.

This clonotype was seen a handful of times. This sequence joins TRBV5-1 and TRBJ1-1; D gene unclear. The CDR3 sequence is 14 residues long. Germline V gene data show CDR1 as SGHRS and CDR2 as YFSETQ. Trimming shortened V by 5 bases and J by 0 bases, and 11 bases separated the two germline ends. The CDR3 loop is CASRSVPMNTEAFF. Written as DNA, the CDR3 is TGCGCCAGCAGATCGGTCCCGATGAACACTGAAGCTTTCTTT. Based on the CDR3 plus reference TRBV5-1 and TRBJ1-1, the full variable domain is KAGVTQTPRYLIKTRGQQVTLSCSPISGHRSVSWYQQTPGQGLQFLFEYFSETQRNKGNFPGRFSGRQFSNSRSEMNVSTLELGDSALYLCASRSVPMNTEAFFGQGTRLTVV.

V and J are TRBV7-9 and TRBJ2-5, with 8 bases fitting TRBD1. The length of the CDR3 is 13 residues. Germline lookup yields CDR1 SEHNR and CDR2 FQNEAQ (reference sequence). V was clipped by 4 bases and J by 7 bases; unmatched bases: 5. The CDR3 coding sequence is TGTGCCAGCAGCTCAGGACAGGGTGGGACCCAGTACTTC. Translated, it gives CASSSGQGGTQYF.

The chain uses TRBV11-1 and TRBJ2-7; D is uncertain. Trimming took 5 bases from V and 3 from J, leaving 8 bases between them. CDR3 length: 12 residues. Germline loops: CDR1 SGHAT, CDR2 FQDESV (reference sequence). For the CDR3, the DNA is TGTGCCAGCAGCCGACTTGGCTACGAGCAGTACTTC. This encodes CASSRLGYEQYF.